This TCR beta chain was captured in a study of blood T cells in healthy people across ages. At the level of the study: About one barcoded TCR beta cDNA was captured per two T cells.

This clonotype was picked up one time. Its antigen is unidentified. Isolation recovered at least 6 million PBMCs from every sample. Per the germline V gene, CDR1 is ENHRY and CDR2 is SYGVKD. The CDR3 consists of 15 residues. Trimming stripped 0 bases from V and 1 base from J, with 8 bases between. PCR was performed a second time for roughly 7 to 12 cycles using a sample-barcoded 5' primer and a J-beta primer mix. Individual samples furnished no less than 2.5 million CDR3-containing paired-end reads apiece. TCRdb re-called the 5' RACE reads through MiXCR, storing one row per CDR3 protein. The table shows around 1.5 million distinct CDR3 sequences, with about 31% occurring only once. Study-wide results and limits: Diversity of TCR beta correlated strongly with naive T cell percentage.

Sequenced: blood. The sequence came from a woman aged 25 to 39 in good health. The genes are TRBV10-3 and TRBJ2-3; no clear D gene. The CDR3 DNA follows: TGTGCCATCAGTGAGTCGATTTCTCGCACAGATACGCAGTATTTT. This codes for CAISESISRTDTQYF.